The clone carrying this T cell receptor (beta chain) was observed a single time. These data come from a study of blood T cell repertoires in COVID-19. Turning to the study itself: From the United States, Italy and Spain came samples of acute and convalescent COVID-19. Sources were T cells, B-cell-depleted T cells, or PBMCs; the material itself was cDNA or gDNA.

V gave up 1 base and J gave up 6 bases; unmatched junction bases: 9. Germline V gene sequence: CDR1 MGHRA, CDR2 YSYEKL. CDR3 size: 17 residues. The data were produced by immunoSEQ multiplex PCR, yet TCRdb's version contains in-frame clones alone and is incomplete. The sample holds 120,000 or so clones, roughly 79% seen once. This clonotype originated in a man between 65 and 79 years old with acute or convalescent COVID-19. The chain links TRBV4-1 to TRBJ2-3, with 11 bases matching TRBD2. Material for sequencing was peripheral blood. The CDR3 sequence is CASSQASRLAGGDTQYF. CDR3 in DNA: TGCGCCAGCAGCCAAGCGTCGCGGCTAGCGGGGGGTGATACGCAGTATTTT.